This T cell receptor (beta chain) was sequenced during a study of cytomegalovirus exposure and HLA in healthy donors (TCRdb year 2017). Notes on the research overall: An earlier analysis of some 600 of the donors reported about 300 Gb of sequence data and 95 million to 130 million unique TCR beta sequences obtained from about 179 million T cells. Roughly 290 gigabases of sequencing data and about 92 million unique TCR sequences made up an early release that covered about 640 HLA-typed donors. The genetic ancestry cluster associated with self-reported Caucasian donors included around four fifths of the roughly 400 genotyped donors. The study was designed to test whether signatures of past pathogen exposure could be identified by cataloging public T cell receptors. Using immunosequencing, the study profiled T cell repertoires from 666 subjects and related those repertoires to cytomegalovirus serostatus. A separate validation cohort of over 95 different subjects was used in addition to the 666-subject first cohort. High-throughput TCR immunosequencing, statistical association of individual TCRs with disease status, and machine learning were combined to predict cytomegalovirus infection status. A later analysis re-analyzed previously published TCR beta repertoires from approximately 670 donors and added high-resolution HLA genotyping to study TCR occurrence patterns. In the later analysis, no new phenotypic data were used to find candidate immune exposures; instead, reliance was placed on TCR beta sequences and their occurrence across donors. To decide whether each TCR beta V gene segment behaved as functional or pseudogenic, an earlier analysis of some 600 of the donors relied on high-throughput TCR beta sequencing. Donor age, sex, ethnicity and CMV serostatus were compiled together with the repertoire data. Genome-wide SNP genotypes for about 60% of the roughly 700 donors were used in a later genetic analysis, which treated that subset as a discovery cohort. Every discovery cohort repertoire had been produced on one sequencing platform. Both class I and class II loci were covered by HLA typing, at four-digit resolution. The number of typed donors differed by locus: about 620-640 for A, B, C, DRB1 and DQB1; some 500 for DQA1; some 590 for DPA1; and 400 to 480 for DPB1. About 5 DR-DQ haplotypes were handled as single units for association and clustering, since linkage in the cohort was strong. Among approximately 370 genotyped donors of the cohort, an average of around 250,000 unique TCR beta nucleotide sequences was sequenced per donor, of which about 19% were non-productive. The full study reports these points: Only TCR beta chains were sequenced in this cohort, and the absence of alpha or paired-chain data limited detectable features. At a false discovery rate of 0.05, a later analysis linked 15,000 to 20,000 TCR beta sequences to specific HLA alleles. In both the original and validation cohorts, the classifier was reported to diagnose cytomegalovirus status with high specificity and sensitivity. In the study, about 150 TCR beta chains were listed as associated with cytomegalovirus. In a later genetic analysis, a missense DCLRE1C variant was associated with V-gene and J-gene trimming of TCR beta chains, and the association was replicated in an independent cohort. In vitro tests confirmed that a few of the cytomegalovirus-associated TCR beta chains recognize cytomegalovirus antigens. A further reported finding was that TCR beta sequences accurately predicted the HLA-A and HLA-B alleles for most subjects in the first cohort. Assigning TCR associations to individual alleles was difficult when HLA alleles, especially DR and DQ, strongly co-occurred. It was suggested by the authors that the approach could potentially be generalized to other disease states and immunological phenotypes. The presence/absence analyses assumed that sequencing depth was roughly uniform across donors, and that assumption may not be true. Most CMV-associated TCR beta chains appeared to be HLA-restricted in a later analysis, and the HLA associations seemed to be driven largely by CMV exposure. Correlated functional status among segregating V segments might reflect linkage disequilibrium, but an unknown experimental factor could not be ruled out. An earlier analysis of approximately 530 of the donors showed that most TCR beta V segments appeared in productive rearrangements either about 87% or about 30% of the time, which broadly matched IMGT annotations. A group of highly shared sequence variants was considered likely to be a technical artifact of the sequencing pipeline. Compared with the roughly 670-donor mean, donors in an Asian-associated ancestry cluster had fewer N-insertions in productive TCRs, according to a later genetic analysis. A later analysis found that TCR association rates varied across HLA loci, with DRB1 alleles showing the most associated TCRs and HLA-C alleles the fewest. In a later analysis, HLA-associated TCR beta chains showed more clonal expansion and lower generation probabilities than non-associated chains that were equally common. Because the 87-base-pair reads could not distinguish some IMGT-functional V segments, including TRBV6-2 and TRBV6-3, those segments were excluded. CMV serostatus was the only immune exposure information available for the cohort. While some public TCRs were present in many individuals, most TCR sequences turned up only very rarely across donors. Because counts were too low, more than 15 rarely observed V segments, including chromosome 9 orphons, were left out of the earlier analysis of 587 of the donors. Because HLA typing was unavailable for some donors at each locus, only the typed subset was used in association tests. Several of the top co-occurrence clusters appeared to be linked to parvovirus B19, influenza, CMV and Epstein-Barr virus, according to a later analysis.

From the germline V gene (reference sequence), CDR1 is SGHNT and CDR2 is YYREEE. From cysteine to phenylalanine, the CDR3 is 13 amino acids long. The only DNA kept is the CDR3, 39 bases in frame from the first base. V is pared back by 0 bases and J by 4 bases, with 7 bases lying between the germline termini. The cohort comprised hundreds of healthy bone marrow donors. Cohort members were all nominally healthy when sampled, although unrecorded immune exposures were likely present. The donor was CMV seronegative and belonged to the group of several hundred seronegative cohort members. Each donor provided a peripheral blood sample, and peripheral blood mononuclear cells were used for TCR beta sequencing. Genomic DNA extraction from the blood cell samples was performed with the Qiagen DNeasy Blood Extraction Kit. Notes on this clone: It lacks a known antigen. No base quality values were provided; no much bigger clone lies one nucleotide off.

The method was the immunoSEQ multiplex PCR assay. For the multiplex PCR, a mixture combining 60 forward primers for TCR Vbeta segments and 13 reverse primers for TCR Jbeta segments was used. The CDR3 region of rearranged TCR beta genes was amplified from genomic DNA with a multiplex PCR assay. Amplified TCR beta libraries were sequenced as 87-base-pair reads on the Illumina HiSeq System. In the source study's methods: Across the 600 to 700 repertoires, a later analysis counted 75 million to 90 million unique TCR beta chains, roughly 11 million of which were shared by at least two donors. Raw reads were error-corrected and collapsed into unique sequences by a nearest-neighbor algorithm in which closely related sequences were merged to remove PCR and sequencing errors. To assign V, D and J gene segments, CDR3 sequences were aligned to IMGT reference sequences. For a sequence to be retained, at least a six-nucleotide match to both a V gene segment and a J gene segment was required. Rearrangements were classified as productive when the CDR3 lacked stop codons and remained in frame with V and J, and all other rearrangements were classified as non-productive. CDR3 was defined according to IMGT convention as the region running from the second conserved V-encoded cysteine to the conserved J-encoded phenylalanine. The earlier analysis of about 570 of the donors excluded any sequence lacking an unambiguous match to a single V gene segment. An earlier analysis of fewer than 750 of the donors called V segments functional above 56.7% productive rearrangements and segregating when the between-donor standard deviation exceeded 5%. A statistical classification framework was built for diagnosing cytomegalovirus status from the catalog of TCR beta chain sequences. In a later analysis, TCR nucleotide sequences were compared against IMGT/GENE-DB human TR gene sequences so that V and J genes could be assigned. In a later analysis, CDR3 sequences and most-parsimonious VDJ recombination scenarios were assigned using the TCRdist pipeline. In a later analysis, each TCR beta chain was defined by its CDR3 amino acid sequence together with its V-gene family, and reads lacking a unique V-gene family were excluded. As a way to deal with suspected cross-contamination and a sequencing artifact, a later analysis dropped hundreds of nucleotide sequences that were highly shared and had low generation probability. In a later analysis, a clonal expansion index for each public chain was calculated from normalized within-repertoire ranks of inferred template counts. In a later analysis, generation probabilities were computed with a VDJ recombination model fitted to out-of-frame rearrangements, and the resulting probabilities were checked against IGoR. In a later analysis, hypergeometric tests were used to score TCR-TCR, TCR-HLA and TCR-CMV co-occurrence, with a repertoire-size bias correction applied to TCR pairs. In a later analysis, false discovery rates were estimated by permuting HLA or CMV assignments 20 times. In a later analysis, co-occurring TCRs were grouped with DBSCAN, and TCRdist sequence similarity was added when clustering was performed within HLA-allele-positive subsets. Co-occurrence clustering excluded repertoires with fewer than 30,000 or more than 120,000 public chains, plus five with anomalous nucleotide sharing. TCRdb took over this immuneACCESS table, retaining in-frame rearrangements with V and J assigned. Such tables are incomplete; in checked studies, under half of the missing clones stem from an unresolved V gene, and the remainder is unexplained. From that table come the V and J calls and clone size; the DNA was used to work out D and trimming. In all, the sample holds around 100,000 clones, and approximately 7.7% of those were seen once. About 2% of the sample comes from the top ten.

The specimen was PBMCs. Here the chain combines TRBV5-4 and TRBJ1-2; the D gene cannot be named for sure. This receptor was taken from a man aged 50-59 years in good health and CMV-seronegative. Here is the DNA: TGTGCCAGCAGCTTGGTGGAGGGCTATGGCTACACCTTC. It translates to CASSLVEGYGYTF.